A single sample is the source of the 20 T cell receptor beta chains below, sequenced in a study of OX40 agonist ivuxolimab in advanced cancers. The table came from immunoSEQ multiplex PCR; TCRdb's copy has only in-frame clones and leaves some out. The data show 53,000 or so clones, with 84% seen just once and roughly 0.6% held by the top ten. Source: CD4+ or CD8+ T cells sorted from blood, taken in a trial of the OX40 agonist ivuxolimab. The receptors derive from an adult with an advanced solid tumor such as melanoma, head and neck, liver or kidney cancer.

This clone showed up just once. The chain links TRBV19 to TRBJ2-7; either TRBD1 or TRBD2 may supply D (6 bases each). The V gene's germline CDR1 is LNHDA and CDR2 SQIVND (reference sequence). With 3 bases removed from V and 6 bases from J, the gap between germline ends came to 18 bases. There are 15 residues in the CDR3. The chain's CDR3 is CASSIQGGQGGEQYF. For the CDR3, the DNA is TGTGCCAGTAGTATTCAAGGAGGGCAAGGGGGCGAGCAGTACTTC.

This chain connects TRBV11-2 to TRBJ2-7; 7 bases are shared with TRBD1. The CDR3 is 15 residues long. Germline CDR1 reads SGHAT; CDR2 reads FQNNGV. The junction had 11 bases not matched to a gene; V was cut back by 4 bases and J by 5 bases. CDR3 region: CASSSLPGGVDEQYF. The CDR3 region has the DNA TGTGCCAGCAGCTCTCTGCCAGGGGGTGTCGACGAGCAGTACTTC.

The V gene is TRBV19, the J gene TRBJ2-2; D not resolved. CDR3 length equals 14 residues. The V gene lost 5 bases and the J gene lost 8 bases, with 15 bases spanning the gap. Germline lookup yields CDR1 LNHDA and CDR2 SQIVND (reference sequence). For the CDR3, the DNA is TGTGCCAGTAGTCCCCACCTTTTCGGAGGGGAGCTGTTTTTT. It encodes CASSPHLFGGELFF.

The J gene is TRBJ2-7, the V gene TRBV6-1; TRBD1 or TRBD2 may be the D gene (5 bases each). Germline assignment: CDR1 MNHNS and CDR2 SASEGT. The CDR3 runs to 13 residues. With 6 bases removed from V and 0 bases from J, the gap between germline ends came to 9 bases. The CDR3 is CASRRDLSYEQYF. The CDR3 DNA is TGTGCCAGCAGAAGGGACCTCTCCTACGAGCAGTACTTC.

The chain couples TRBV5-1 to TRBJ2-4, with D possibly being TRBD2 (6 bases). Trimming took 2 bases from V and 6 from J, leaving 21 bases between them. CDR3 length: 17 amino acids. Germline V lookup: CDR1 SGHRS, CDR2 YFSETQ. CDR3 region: CASSFSSGPLGGNIQYF. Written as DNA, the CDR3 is TGCGCCAGCAGCTTTTCTTCAGGTCCATTGGGGGGAAACATTCAGTACTTC.

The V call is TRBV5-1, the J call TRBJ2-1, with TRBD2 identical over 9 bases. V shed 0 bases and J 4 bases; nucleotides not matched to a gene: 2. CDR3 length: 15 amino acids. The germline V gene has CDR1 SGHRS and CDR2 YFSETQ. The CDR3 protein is CASSLGAGGYNEQFF. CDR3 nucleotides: TGCGCCAGCAGCTTGGGGGCGGGAGGGTACAATGAGCAGTTCTTC.

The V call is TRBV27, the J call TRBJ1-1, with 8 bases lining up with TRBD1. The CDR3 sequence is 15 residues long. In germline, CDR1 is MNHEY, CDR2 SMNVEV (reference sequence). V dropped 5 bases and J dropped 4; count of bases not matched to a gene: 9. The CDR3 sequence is CASSRTGLTSTEAFF. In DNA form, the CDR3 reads TGTGCCAGCAGTCGGACAGGGTTAACAAGCACTGAAGCTTTCTTT.

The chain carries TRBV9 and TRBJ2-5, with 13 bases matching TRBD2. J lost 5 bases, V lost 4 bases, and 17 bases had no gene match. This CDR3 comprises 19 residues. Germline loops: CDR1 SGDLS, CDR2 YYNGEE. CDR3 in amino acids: CASSPTTTSGRMSSETQYF. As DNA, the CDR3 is TGTGCCAGCAGCCCTACCACGACTAGCGGGAGGATGTCTAGTGAGACCCAGTACTTC.

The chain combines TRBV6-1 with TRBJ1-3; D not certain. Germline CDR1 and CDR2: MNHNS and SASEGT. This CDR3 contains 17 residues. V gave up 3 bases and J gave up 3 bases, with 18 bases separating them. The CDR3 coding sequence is TGTGCCAGCAGTGACCATTTCAGAAGGACTATTGGAAACACCATATATTTT. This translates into CASSDHFRRTIGNTIYF.

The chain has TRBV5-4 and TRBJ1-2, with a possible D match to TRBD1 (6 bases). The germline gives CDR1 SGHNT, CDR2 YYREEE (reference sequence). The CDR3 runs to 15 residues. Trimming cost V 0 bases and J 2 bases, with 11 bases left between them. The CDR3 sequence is CASSLVQGGNYGYTF. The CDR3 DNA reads TGTGCCAGCAGCTTGGTGCAAGGGGGGAACTATGGCTACACCTTC.

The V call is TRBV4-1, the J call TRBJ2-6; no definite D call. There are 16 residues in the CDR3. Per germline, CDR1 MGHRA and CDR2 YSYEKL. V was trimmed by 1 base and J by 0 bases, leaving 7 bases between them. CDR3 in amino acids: CASSQVARSGANVLTF. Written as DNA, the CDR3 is TGCGCCAGCAGCCAAGTTGCGCGCTCTGGGGCCAACGTCCTGACTTTC.

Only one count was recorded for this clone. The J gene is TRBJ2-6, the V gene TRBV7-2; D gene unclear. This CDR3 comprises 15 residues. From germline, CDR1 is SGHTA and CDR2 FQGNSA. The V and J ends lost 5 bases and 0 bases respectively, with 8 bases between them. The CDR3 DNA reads TGTGCCAGCAGCCGCTTGGCCTCTGGGGCCAACGTCCTGACTTTC. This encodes CASSRLASGANVLTF.

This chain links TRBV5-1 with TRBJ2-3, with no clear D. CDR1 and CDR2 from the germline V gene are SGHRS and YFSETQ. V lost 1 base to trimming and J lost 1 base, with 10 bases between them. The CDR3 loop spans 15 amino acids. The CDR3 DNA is TGCGCCAGCAGCTTGAATAACCCGCGCACAGATACGCAGTATTTT. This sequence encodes CASSLNNPRTDTQYF.

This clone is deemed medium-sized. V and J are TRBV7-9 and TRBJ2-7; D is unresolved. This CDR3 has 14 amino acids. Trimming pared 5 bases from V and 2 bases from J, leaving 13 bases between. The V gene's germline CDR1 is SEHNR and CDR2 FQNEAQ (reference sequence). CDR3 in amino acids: CASSHTRTTYEQYF. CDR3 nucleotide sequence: TGTGCCAGCAGCCACACCAGGACCACCTACGAGCAGTACTTC. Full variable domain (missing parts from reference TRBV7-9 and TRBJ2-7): DTGVSQNPRHKITKRGQNVTFRCDPISEHNRLYWYRQTLGQGPEFLTYFQNEAQLEKSRLLSDRFSAERPKGSFSTLEIQRTEQGDSAMYLCASSHTRTTYEQYFGPGTRLTVT.

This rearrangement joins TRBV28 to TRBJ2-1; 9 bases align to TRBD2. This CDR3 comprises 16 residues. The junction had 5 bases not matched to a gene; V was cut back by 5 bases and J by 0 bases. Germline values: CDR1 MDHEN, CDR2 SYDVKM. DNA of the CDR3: TGTGCCAGCAGTCAAATTAGCGGGAGCTCCTACAATGAGCAGTTCTTC. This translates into CASSQISGSSYNEQFF.

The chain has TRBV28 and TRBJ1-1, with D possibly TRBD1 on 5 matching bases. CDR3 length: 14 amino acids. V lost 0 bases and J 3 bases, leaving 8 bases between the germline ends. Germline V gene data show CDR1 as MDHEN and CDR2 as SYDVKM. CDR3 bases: TGTGCCAGCAGTTTATGGGGGGAATACACTGAAGCTTTCTTT. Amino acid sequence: CASSLWGEYTEAFF.

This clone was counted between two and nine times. The CDR3, as DNA: TGTGCCAGCAGCCAAAGGCGGGGGACAGGGAACCACGAGCAGTACTTC. Encoded protein: CASSQRRGTGNHEQYF. The chain recombines TRBV14 with TRBJ2-7; 9 nucleotides match TRBD1. Germline-derived CDR1 and CDR2 are SGHDN and FVKESK. Trimming cost V 2 bases and J 5 bases; bases outside gene matches: 10. The CDR3 extends over 16 amino acids.

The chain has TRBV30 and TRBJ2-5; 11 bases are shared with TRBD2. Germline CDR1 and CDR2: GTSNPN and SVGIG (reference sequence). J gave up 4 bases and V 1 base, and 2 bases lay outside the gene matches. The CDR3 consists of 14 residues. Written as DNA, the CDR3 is TGTGCCTGGAGTGGGCTAGCGGGAGGAGAGACCCAGTACTTC. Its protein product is CAWSGLAGGETQYF.

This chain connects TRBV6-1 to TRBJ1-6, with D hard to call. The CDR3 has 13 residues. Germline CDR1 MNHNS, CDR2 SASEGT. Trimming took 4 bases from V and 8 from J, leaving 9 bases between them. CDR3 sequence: CASSVSQDSPLHF. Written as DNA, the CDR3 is TGTGCCAGCAGTGTTTCCCAGGATTCACCCCTCCACTTT.

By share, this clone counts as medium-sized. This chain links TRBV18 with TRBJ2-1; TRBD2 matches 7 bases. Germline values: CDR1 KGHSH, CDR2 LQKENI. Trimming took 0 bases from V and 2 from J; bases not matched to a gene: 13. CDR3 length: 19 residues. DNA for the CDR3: TGTGCCAGCTCACCACCTTTTCTGGTTGCGGGAGCCCCCTACAATGAGCAGTTCTTC. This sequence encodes CASSPPFLVAGAPYNEQFF.